These T cell receptor beta chains were read from a single sample in a study of blood T cells in healthy people across ages. TCRdb re-called the 5' RACE reads with MiXCR, one entry per CDR3 protein. The sample consists of about 680,000 distinct CDR3 sequences, roughly 49% of them appearing once. The source material was blood. These receptors all come from a woman between 55 and 75 years old in good health. The CDR3 runs from the conserved cysteine through the conserved F or W. A D gene is named only where the DNA matches it firmly. Clone sizes are given selectively: once, few, many, or a class where the clone is expanded.

clone size,V gene,D gene,J gene,CDR3 DNA,CDR3 protein
many,TRBV27,TRBD2,TRBJ2-1,TGTGCCAGCAGTGCGACTAGCGCCGGTGAGCAGTTCTTC,CASSATSAGEQFF
NA,TRBV25-1,NA,TRBJ2-2,TGTGCCAGCAGTGAATTGGGGGCACCGAACACCGGGGAGCTGTTTTTT,CASSELGAPNTGELFF
NA,TRBV27,TRBD1,TRBJ2-7,TGTGCCAGCAGTTTATCCGGACAGGGTTCCTACGAGCAGTACTTC,CASSLSGQGSYEQYF
NA,TRBV7-8,NA,TRBJ2-1,TGTGCCAGCAGCTTAGTCGGCTATCCATCTTACAATGAGCAGTTCTTC,CASSLVGYPSYNEQFF
few,TRBV9,TRBD1,TRBJ2-1,TGTGCCAGCAGCGTAGTAATAGGACAGGGCGACAATGAGCAGTTCTTC,CASSVVIGQGDNEQFF
NA,TRBV20-1,NA,TRBJ1-5,TGCAGTGCCCCACAGGGAGAAAGGCAGCCCCAGCATTTT,CSAPQGERQPQHF
few,TRBV4-2,NA,TRBJ2-5,TGTGCCAGCAGCCAAGCGGGAGAAGGAGAGACCCAGTACTTC,CASSQAGEGETQYF
NA,TRBV2,TRBD2,TRBJ2-2,TGTGCCAGCAGTGGATTGACTAGCGGGAGAACCGGGGAGCTGTTTTTT,CASSGLTSGRTGELFF
once,TRBV20-1,TRBD1,TRBJ1-5,TGCAGTGCTAGAGCCCACCCCTCAGGGGGCCGTCAGCCCCAGCATTTT,CSARAHPSGGRQPQHF
few,TRBV7-2,NA,TRBJ2-5,TGTGCTAGCAGTCGAGGGGGGTTCCAAGAGACCCAGTACTTC,CASSRGGFQETQYF
NA,TRBV7-3,NA,TRBJ1-1,TGTGCCAGCAGCCAAGGTGGCGGGAACACTGAAGCTTTCTTT,CASSQGGGNTEAFF
few,TRBV9,TRBD2,TRBJ2-7,TGTGCCAGCAGCGGGGCGGGAGGCTACGAGCAGTACTTC,CASSGAGGYEQYF
NA,TRBV29-1,NA,TRBJ2-1,TGCAACGTTATTGTGTGGGCTGCGGTGAATGAGCAGTTCTTC,CNVIVWAAVNEQFF
NA,TRBV20-1,TRBD2,TRBJ2-7,TGCAGTGCTGGGACCGGGGGGGACGAGCAGTACTTC,CSAGTGGDEQYF
NA,TRBV7-2,NA,TRBJ2-5,TGTGCCAGCAGCTTAATTAGCAACCAAGAGACCCAGTACTTC,CASSLISNQETQYF
NA,TRBV13,NA,TRBJ1-2,TGTGCCAGCAGCTTGCAGAAGAGCCATGGCTACACCTTC,CASSLQKSHGYTF
NA,TRBV20-1,TRBD1,TRBJ1-4,TGCAGTGCTAGACGAGGGGGCAGGAATGAAAAACTGTTTTTT,CSARRGGRNEKLFF
NA,TRBV7-2,NA,TRBJ2-7,TGTGCCAGCAGCTTCGGGGCTGCCTACGAGCAGTACTTC,CASSFGAAYEQYF
few,TRBV9,NA,TRBJ1-2,TGTGCCAGCAGCACCGGACATGATCCTAACTATGGCTACACCTTC,CASSTGHDPNYGYTF
few,TRBV7-9,TRBD2,TRBJ2-4,TGTGCCAGCAGCTTCGCCGGCGGGGGAAACATTCAGTACTTC,CASSFAGGGNIQYF
NA,TRBV6-5,NA,TRBJ2-3,TGTGCCAGCAGTTACTCCCCGATTCCTCTTACGCAGTATTTT,CASSYSPIPLTQYF
NA,TRBV19,NA,TRBJ2-7,TGTGCCAGTAGTATAGTTCAGGACTACGAGCAGTACTTC,CASSIVQDYEQYF
NA,TRBV24-1,TRBD1,TRBJ1-5,TGTGCCACCAGTGACCCCACAGGGGACCGTAATCAGCCCCAGCATTTT,CATSDPTGDRNQPQHF
NA,TRBV5-1,TRBD1,TRBJ2-1,TGCGCCAGCAGCTTGGAGGGACAGGGCTACAATGAGCAGTTCTTC,CASSLEGQGYNEQFF